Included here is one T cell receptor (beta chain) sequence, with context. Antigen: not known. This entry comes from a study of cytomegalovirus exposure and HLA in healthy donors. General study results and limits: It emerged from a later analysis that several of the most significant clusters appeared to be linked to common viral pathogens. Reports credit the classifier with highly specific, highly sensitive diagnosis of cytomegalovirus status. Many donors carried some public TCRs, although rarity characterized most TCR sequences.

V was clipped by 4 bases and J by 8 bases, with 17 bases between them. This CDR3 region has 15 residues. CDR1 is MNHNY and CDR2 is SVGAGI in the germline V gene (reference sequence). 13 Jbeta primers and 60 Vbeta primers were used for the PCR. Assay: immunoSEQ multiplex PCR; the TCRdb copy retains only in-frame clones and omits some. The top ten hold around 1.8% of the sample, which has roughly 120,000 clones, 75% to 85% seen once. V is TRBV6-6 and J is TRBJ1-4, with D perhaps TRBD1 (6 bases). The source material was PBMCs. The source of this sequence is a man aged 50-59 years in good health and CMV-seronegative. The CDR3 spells CASSSNRAAGEKLFF. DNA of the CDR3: TGTGCCAGCAGTTCAAACAGGGCCGCAGGGGAAAAACTGTTTTTT.